Below, 25 T cell receptor beta chains from the same sample are listed, as sequenced in a study of blood T cell repertoires in COVID-19. The assay was immunoSEQ multiplex PCR, and TCRdb's table has in-frame clones only and misses some. The sample has about 240,000 clones, roughly 89% seen once. The sequenced sample was PBMCs or T cells enriched from blood (not recorded which). The receptor set was obtained from a man between 35 and 55 years old who had recovered from COVID-19.

The DNA for the CDR3 is TGCGCCAGCGGACTTCAGCCCCCCCCGCGGCAGTCTATGGATGAGCAGTTCTTC. Residues: CASGLQPPPRQSMDEQFF. The rearrangement uses TRBV5-1 and TRBJ2-1, with D perhaps TRBD2 (5 bases). Trimming removed 7 bases at V and 8 bases at J, with 31 bases between. Germline CDR1 SGHRS, CDR2 YFSETQ. This CDR3 comprises 18 residues.

This chain links TRBV11-2 with TRBJ1-6; a weak D match, TRBD1 (5 bases). V shed 5 bases and J shed 3 bases, with 5 bases lying between them. The CDR3 extends over 13 amino acids. The germline V gene has CDR1 SGHAT and CDR2 FQNNGV. The CDR3 loop is CASSDSYNSPLHF. CDR3 nucleotides: TGTGCCAGCAGCGACAGCTATAATTCACCCCTCCACTTT.

J is TRBJ1-3 and V is TRBV12-5, with 10 bases lining up with TRBD1. There are 18 residues in the CDR3. Germline V gives CDR1 LGHNT, CDR2 FRNRAP. V trimming: 6 bases; J trimming: 0 bases; junction bases outside the gene matches: 11. The CDR3: CASGRDRGLIFSGNTIYF. CDR3 in DNA: TGTGCTAGTGGCCGGGACAGGGGCCTAATCTTCTCTGGAAACACCATATATTTT.

This clone has a single count. This chain connects TRBV6-1 to TRBJ2-1; no definite D call. Germline CDR1 and CDR2: MNHNS and SASEGT. Trimming stripped 3 bases from V and 8 bases from J, with 5 bases between. The CDR3 contains 11 residues. CDR3: CASSDGYEQFF. The CDR3 DNA follows: TGTGCCAGCAGTGACGGTTATGAGCAGTTCTTC.

This chain links TRBV4-3 with TRBJ2-1; 7 bases map to TRBD2. CDR1 and CDR2 (germline): LGHNA, YSLEER. Unmatched junction bases numbered 4, after V lost 1 base and J lost 4 bases. The CDR3 spans 15 residues. The CDR3: CASSQAASGYNEQFF. The CDR3, as DNA: TGCGCCAGCAGCCAAGCTGCTAGCGGTTACAATGAGCAGTTCTTC.

The chain employs TRBV7-6 and TRBJ2-1, with D possibly TRBD2 on 6 matching bases. V was shortened by 0 bases and J by 4 bases, with 25 bases between the two germline ends. Looked up from germline, CDR1 is SGHVS and CDR2 is FNYEAQ. The CDR3 spans 20 residues. CDR3 region: CASSLAKYSLTGVPYNEQFF. The CDR3 DNA follows: TGTGCCAGCAGCTTAGCGAAGTATTCGTTGACGGGAGTACCTTACAATGAGCAGTTCTTC.

The CDR3 here is CASSPVQGGNSPLHF. CDR3 nucleotide sequence: TGTGCCAGCAGCCCGGTACAGGGAGGGAATTCACCCCTCCACTTT. The genes are TRBV7-9 and TRBJ1-6, with TRBD1 as a possible D gene (6 bases). CDR3 length: 15 amino acids. Germline CDR1 reads SEHNR; CDR2 reads FQNEAQ (reference sequence). Trimming stripped 5 bases from V and 7 bases from J, with 15 bases between.

CDR3 amino acids: CASSEWDTSIRAFF. DNA of the CDR3: TGTGCCAGCAGTGAGTGGGACACCTCAATCAGAGCTTTCTTT. This sequence joins TRBV2 and TRBJ1-1; the D gene is possibly TRBD1 (6 bases). The V gene lost 3 bases and the J gene lost 10 bases, with 18 bases spanning the gap. The length of the CDR3 is 14 residues. CDR1 is SNHLY, CDR2 FYNNEI, per germline.

V and J are TRBV7-2 and TRBJ2-7; 9 positions agree with TRBD1. V gave up 4 bases and J gave up 2 bases; unmatched junction bases: 9. Germline CDR1 is SGHTA and CDR2 is FQGNSA. The length of the CDR3 is 16 residues. In DNA, the CDR3 is TGTGCCAGCAGCTCGACTGGGACAGGGCCTCCCTACGAGCAGTACTTC. Translated, it gives CASSSTGTGPPYEQYF.

This chain uses TRBV28 with TRBJ2-5; 16 nucleotides align to TRBD2. The CDR3 extends over 16 amino acids. The J segment lost 5 bases and the V segment lost 6 bases, leaving 6 bases of the junction unmatched. Germline V gene sequence: CDR1 MDHEN, CDR2 SYDVKM. The CDR3 is CASRLGLAGGQETQYF. The CDR3 coding sequence is TGTGCCAGCAGGCTGGGACTAGCGGGGGGGCAGGAGACCCAGTACTTC.

This chain links TRBV10-3 with TRBJ1-3, with TRBD1 matching over 9 bases. Germline loops: CDR1 ENHRY, CDR2 SYGVKD. V was pared by 6 bases and J by 0 bases, with 12 bases of the junction left unmatched. CDR3 length: 18 residues. CDR3 protein: CAIRPRDREFLSGNTIYF. The CDR3 coding sequence is TGTGCCATCAGGCCCCGGGACAGGGAGTTCCTCTCTGGAAACACCATATATTTT.

The rearrangement joins TRBV5-6 to TRBJ2-3; D is unresolved. The CDR3 has 17 amino acids. Trimming stripped 2 bases from V and 3 bases from J, with 19 bases between. Germline V gene lookup returns CDR1 SGHDT and CDR2 YYEEEE. DNA of the CDR3: TGTGCCAGCAGCTTTCTCGGATCCCTAAGACTTACAGATACGCAGTATTTT. Its translation is CASSFLGSLRLTDTQYF.

This clone was counted a few times. V usage is TRBV20-1 and J usage is TRBJ2-5, with D tentatively TRBD1 (5 bases). Trimming took off 7 bases at V and 2 bases at J, with 8 bases between the two ends. Germline-derived CDR1 and CDR2 are DFQATT and SNEGSKA (reference sequence). The CDR3 has 11 residues. Here the CDR3 reads CSGQGQETQYF. The CDR3 DNA sequence: TGCAGTGGGCAGGGACAAGAGACCCAGTACTTC.

This chain connects TRBV7-9 to TRBJ2-7; 8 bases agree with TRBD2. Looked up from germline, CDR1 is SEHNR and CDR2 is FQNEAQ (reference sequence). V trimming: 5 bases; J trimming: 6 bases; junction bases outside the gene matches: 6. The CDR3 contains 13 residues. CDR3 bases: TGTGCCAGCAGCCCAGATCGGGGGGGCGAGCAGTACTTC. This translates into CASSPDRGGEQYF.

This clone was seen a few times. This sequence joins TRBV6-5 and TRBJ1-1; TRBD1 might be the D (6 bases). This CDR3 has 13 amino acids. The germline V gene has CDR1 MNHEY and CDR2 SVGAGI. Trimming cost V 0 bases and J 10 bases, with 12 bases left between them. CDR3 in amino acids: CASSYSGRGVAFF. Here the CDR3 DNA reads TGTGCCAGCAGTTACTCGGGGAGGGGGGTAGCTTTCTTT.

The V and J genes are TRBV27 and TRBJ2-1, with 12 bases lining up with TRBD2. Germline lookup yields CDR1 MNHEY and CDR2 SMNVEV (reference sequence). V lost 2 bases and J lost 4; bases outside the gene matches: 9. The CDR3 covers 18 residues. The CDR3 region is CASSLEGRLAGAYNEQFF. In nucleotides, the CDR3 is TGTGCCAGCAGTTTAGAGGGGAGACTAGCGGGGGCTTACAATGAGCAGTTCTTC.

The rearrangement uses TRBV19 and TRBJ2-2; unclear D gene. The CDR3 covers 14 residues. Trimming removed 1 base at V and 1 base at J, with 4 bases between. From germline, CDR1 is LNHDA and CDR2 SQIVND (reference sequence). CDR3 nucleotide sequence: TGTGCCAGTAGTATAGCCAAGAACACCGGGGAGCTGTTTTTT. Amino acid sequence: CASSIAKNTGELFF.

This chain joins TRBV24-1 and TRBJ2-7; D is perhaps TRBD1 (6 bases). Trimming took off 1 base at V and 2 bases at J, with 8 bases between the two ends. In germline, CDR1 is KGHDR, CDR2 SFDVKD. This CDR3 spans 14 amino acids. DNA for the CDR3: TGTGCCACCAGTGATTTTAGGACAGCCTACGAGCAGTACTTC. Translation: CATSDFRTAYEQYF.

V is TRBV28 and J is TRBJ2-5; 9 nucleotides match TRBD2. Germline V gives CDR1 MDHEN, CDR2 SYDVKM. The V and J ends lost 8 bases and 0 bases, in that order; junction bases with no gene match: 7. The CDR3 spans 15 residues. CDR3 DNA sequence: TGTGCCAGCGGTAGGGCTAGCGGGAACCAAGAGACCCAGTACTTC. Protein: CASGRASGNQETQYF.

The chain joins TRBV4-1 to TRBJ1-5; a weak D match, TRBD1 (5 bases). Germline V gene sequence: CDR1 MGHRA, CDR2 YSYEKL. The germline V and J ends were trimmed by 0 bases and 2 bases, with 11 bases remaining between them. The CDR3 has 16 residues. CDR3 bases: TGCGCCAGCAGCCAAGACGGGGGGTCGGGCAATCAGCCCCAGCATTTT. It encodes CASSQDGGSGNQPQHF.

The rearrangement links TRBV10-2 to TRBJ1-3; D is unresolved. CDR3 size: 15 residues. Trimming removed 0 bases at V and 4 bases at J, with 10 bases between. Per the germline V gene, CDR1 is WSHSY and CDR2 is SAAADI. The CDR3 DNA follows: TGCGCCAGCAGTGAGTCGTACCAGGCGGGAAACACCATATATTTT. Translating gives CASSESYQAGNTIYF.

CDR3 amino acids: CSVVNAGVNEQFF. The DNA for the CDR3 is TGCAGCGTTGTAAACGCAGGGGTCAATGAGCAGTTCTTC. The chain recombines TRBV29-1 with TRBJ2-1; D perhaps matches TRBD1 (6 bases). CDR3 length: 13 residues. Looked up from germline, CDR1 is SQVTM and CDR2 is ANQGSEA. Trimming removed 4 bases from V and 6 bases from J, with 13 bases in between.

The chain couples TRBV28 to TRBJ1-4; TRBD1 matches at 7 bases. Per the germline V gene, CDR1 is MDHEN and CDR2 is SYDVKM. The CDR3 loop spans 13 amino acids. CDR3 nucleotide sequence: TGTGCTTCCCATGTTACAGGGGTCGAAAAACTGTTTTTT. It is translated as CASHVTGVEKLFF.

This clone was seen more than once but under ten times. The V call is TRBV6-5, the J call TRBJ1-4; D is uncertain. The CDR3 is 14 amino acids. V was cut by 8 bases and J by 6 bases, with 16 bases left in between. The germline gives CDR1 MNHEY, CDR2 SVGAGI. CDR3 loop: CASGARTTDEKLFF. The CDR3 region has the DNA TGTGCCAGCGGAGCTCGTACGACTGATGAAAAACTGTTTTTT.

The J gene is TRBJ2-1, the V gene TRBV10-3, with D perhaps TRBD2 (5 bases). V lost 8 bases to trimming and J lost 4 bases, with 18 bases between them. Germline loops: CDR1 ENHRY, CDR2 SYGVKD. The CDR3 runs to 15 residues. In nucleotides, the CDR3 is TGTGCCATCCCTCGACGGGGAGAGCATTACAATGAGCAGTTCTTC. Residues: CAIPRRGEHYNEQFF.